The 18 T cell receptor beta chains below all came from one sample that was sequenced in a study of blood T cells in healthy people across ages (dated by TCRdb to the mid-2010s). Library creation used 5' RACE. TCRdb names Illumina HiSeq 2500 as the instrument used. A second PCR of about 6 to 12 cycles was performed with a sample-barcoded 5' primer and a J-beta primer mix. In-frame beta chains were kept once TCRdb had trimmed the public reads at Q25 with fastp and called clones with MiXCR. Rows merge per CDR3 protein into single entries with the most common DNA and genes. Counted in this sample were over a million distinct CDR3 sequences; around 43% of them appeared once. Jointly, the top ten make up 18% of the sample. The sample was blood. These receptors originate from a woman aged 60-75 years in good health.

V and J are TRBV20-1 and TRBJ2-4; 15 bases are a match to TRBD2. With 3 bases clipped from V and 13 bases from J, the junction kept 13 bases outside the gene matches. The CDR3 extends over 16 amino acids. The V gene's germline CDR1 is DFQATT and CDR2 SNEGSKA (reference sequence). CDR3 in amino acids: CSASFPGLAGGREQYF. As DNA, the CDR3 is TGCAGTGCTAGTTTCCCCGGACTAGCGGGAGGGCGGGAGCAGTACTTC.

The chain has TRBV15 and TRBJ2-2; possible D gene TRBD2, 6 bases. CDR3 length: 13 residues. Between the trimmed V and J ends, which lost 2 bases and 6 bases, there was a span of 7 bases. Germline CDR1 is LNHNV and CDR2 is YYDKDF (reference sequence). The CDR3 nucleotides read TGTGCCACCAGCAGACTAGCGCCCGGGGAGCTGTTTTTT. Amino acids: CATSRLAPGELFF.

CDR3 loop: CASTYPGQGVSEQFF. The CDR3 DNA sequence: TGTGCCAGCACCTACCCGGGACAGGGGGTCTCTGAGCAGTTCTTC. V gene TRBV21-1 combines with J gene TRBJ2-1; the D call TRBD1 from the table was never checked on the DNA. TRBV21-1 is a pseudogene segment. CDR3 length: 15 amino acids.

V usage is TRBV6-5 and J usage is TRBJ2-1; no firm D call. Germline V gene lookup returns CDR1 MNHEY and CDR2 SVGAGI. V dropped 5 bases and J dropped 12 bases, with 17 bases sitting between them. The CDR3 runs to 13 residues. DNA for the CDR3: TGTGCCAGCAGTCAACCCCCTCCCCCGGGGCAGTTCTTC. This sequence encodes CASSQPPPPGQFF.

As concerns this clonotype: A much more abundant neighbour one base away suggests this may be a read error. The rearrangement uses TRBV29-1 and TRBJ2-7, with D perhaps matching TRBD2 (6 bases). Trimming removed 6 bases at V and 7 bases at J, with 19 bases between. Germline V gene lookup returns CDR1 SQVTM and CDR2 ANQGSEA. This CDR3 comprises 13 residues. Written as DNA, the CDR3 is TGCAGCGTAGATCGACTAGTCTACGATGAGCAGTACTTC. The encoded protein is CSVDRLVYDEQYF.

This clonotype was counted between two and nine times. The chain links TRBV4-2 to TRBJ2-1; D is undetermined. Germline assignment: CDR1 LGHNA and CDR2 YNFKEQ. Deletions cut 1 base from V and 2 bases from J, with 9 bases between. The CDR3 totals 15 residues. Written as DNA, the CDR3 is TGTGCCAGCAGCCAAGGAAGTTGGACCTACAATGAGCAGTTCTTC. It is translated as CASSQGSWTYNEQFF.

This clonotype was observed a few times. The V and J genes are TRBV28 and TRBJ2-3; 8 bases align to TRBD2. Germline values: CDR1 MDHEN, CDR2 SYDVKM. Trimming cost V 3 bases and J 4 bases; bases outside gene matches: 12. This CDR3 is built from 17 residues. The CDR3 DNA is TGTGCCAGCAGTTTGGTTCCGGGAGGGCGGGACGCAGATACGCAGTATTTT. Its protein product is CASSLVPGGRDADTQYF. The whole variable domain, remainder taken from reference TRBV28 and TRBJ2-3, is DVKVTQSSRYLVKRTGEKVFLECVQDMDHENMFWYRQDPGLGLRLIYFSYDVKMKEKGDIPEGYSVSREKKERFSLILESASTNQTSMYLCASSLVPGGRDADTQYFGPGTRLTVL.

A few counts support this clonotype. The V gene is TRBV28, the J gene TRBJ2-3, with D tentatively TRBD2 (6 bases). Trimming removed 7 bases at V and 2 bases at J, with 13 bases between. CDR1 and CDR2 from the germline V gene are MDHEN and SYDVKM. This CDR3 spans 14 amino acids. The CDR3: CASTGGAFTDTQYF. The CDR3 DNA follows: TGTGCCAGCACGGGCGGGGCCTTCACAGATACGCAGTATTTT.

The J gene is TRBJ1-2, the V gene TRBV4-3; D is possibly TRBD1 (5 bases). Trimming shortened V by 0 bases and J by 2 bases, and 10 bases separated the two germline ends. CDR3 length equals 15 residues. The germline V gene has CDR1 LGHNA and CDR2 YSLEER. CDR3 amino acids: CASSQEVGTNYGYTF. CDR3 sequence (DNA): TGCGCCAGCAGCCAAGAGGTAGGGACCAACTATGGCTACACCTTC.

This clonotype was detected only a few times. The V call is TRBV29-1, the J call TRBJ1-1, with D unclear. V dropped 5 bases and J dropped 2 bases, with 6 bases sitting between them. CDR1 is SQVTM and CDR2 is ANQGSEA in the germline V gene. The CDR3 has 11 amino acids. CDR3 protein: CSVMTNTEAFF. The CDR3 DNA reads as TGCAGCGTTATGACTAACACTGAAGCTTTCTTT.

A note on this clonotype: Being one base from a much bigger clone, this may be a read error. This chain joins TRBV29-1 and TRBJ1-5; D unclear. The V end was cut by 6 bases, the J end by 4 bases, with 13 bases between. Germline CDR1 SQVTM, CDR2 ANQGSEA. The CDR3 runs 13 residues. DNA for the CDR3: TGCAGCGTCACTACAGACGATAATCAGCCCCAGCATTTT. Its translation: CSVTTDDNQPQHF.

The V gene is TRBV6-2 or TRBV6-3, the J gene TRBJ1-2; possibly TRBD1 for D (5 bases). Germline lookup yields CDR1 MNHEY and CDR2 SVGEGT. V was clipped by 5 bases and J by 6 bases, with 16 bases between them. This CDR3 contains 14 residues. This CDR3 is CASSPRGTGNGYTF. The CDR3 DNA reads TGTGCCAGCAGTCCCCGTGGGACGGGGAATGGCTACACCTTC.

The DNA of the CDR3 is TGTGCCAGCAGCTTAGGGGACAGGGGGCCCCACGAGCAGTACTTC. It encodes CASSLGDRGPHEQYF. This chain links TRBV11-1 with TRBJ2-4, with 12 bases matching TRBD1. Judging by the DNA end, TRBJ2-7 fits better; the J call may be wrong. Germline loops: CDR1 SGHAT, CDR2 FQDESV (reference sequence). This CDR3 comprises 15 residues.

This clonotype came up a few times. The chain employs TRBV28 and TRBJ2-7, with a tentative D call TRBD2 (6 bases). CDR3 length equals 14 residues. The germline V and J ends were trimmed by 6 bases and 2 bases, with 14 bases remaining between them. Germline V lookup: CDR1 MDHEN, CDR2 SYDVKM. CDR3 DNA sequence: TGTGCCAGCAGCCAAACTAGCCCTACCTACGAGCAGTACTTC. The encoded protein is CASSQTSPTYEQYF.

J is TRBJ2-5 and V is TRBV29-1; D ambiguous. The closer fit of TRBJ2-7 to the DNA end suggests the J call may be wrong. CDR3 size: 10 residues. Germline V gives CDR1 SQVTM, CDR2 ANQGSEA. This CDR3 is CSVLLPEQYF. The CDR3 DNA reads TGCAGCGTACTCCTCCCCGAGCAGTACTTC.

This sequence joins TRBV5-1 and TRBJ1-5; D gene uncertain. The CDR3 runs 16 residues. V shed 4 bases and J shed 1 base, with 15 bases lying between them. CDR1 and CDR2 (germline): SGHRS, YFSETQ. The CDR3 coding sequence is TGCGCCAGCAGCAGGCCCGGGAACAGAAGCAATCAGCCCCAGCATTTT. Protein sequence: CASSRPGNRSNQPQHF.

The chain recombines TRBV20-1 with TRBJ2-7; D call uncertain. V was cut by 0 bases and J by 6 bases, with 12 bases left in between. The CDR3 sequence is 13 residues long. Germline V gives CDR1 DFQATT, CDR2 SNEGSKA (reference sequence). In DNA, the CDR3 is TGCAGTGCTAGAGATAGGACCGCCCCCGAGCAGTACTTC. This translates into CSARDRTAPEQYF.

This chain links TRBV2 with TRBJ2-2; 9 bases line up with TRBD1. CDR3 length: 15 residues. CDR1 is SNHLY, CDR2 FYNNEI, per germline. Trimming at V came to 6 bases and at J to 3 bases, leaving 5 bases not matched to a gene. CDR3 loop: CASRLQGADTGELFF. DNA of the CDR3: TGTGCCAGCAGATTACAGGGGGCTGACACCGGGGAGCTGTTTTTT.